Sequencing of this T cell receptor (beta chain) was carried out in a study of T cells in Graves' hyperthyroidism and ophthalmopathy. The source material, RNA transcripts, was used to amplify TCR beta CDR3 regions. Using the HTBI primer set, a first-round RT-PCR was run on the TCR CDR3. TCRdb independently ran MiXCR on the multiplex PCR reads; one entry per CDR3 protein. Counted here are 500,000 to 550,000 distinct CDR3 sequences, around 20% occurring once; the ten biggest clones make up roughly 29%. Each patient was aged 18 to 65 and had newly diagnosed hyperthyroidism of under 2 months' duration. Study-wide results and limits: Also found in blood were most expanded thyroid clonotypes above 0.001.

The sample holds many counts of this clonotype. The target antigen is unknown. With 2 bases clipped from V and 7 bases from J, the junction kept 10 bases outside the gene matches. CDR1 MNHEY and CDR2 SMNVEV come from the germline V gene (reference sequence). CDR3 length: 15 residues. The rearrangement uses TRBV27 and TRBJ1-1; 7 bases match TRBD1. The sample was blood. This TCR was recovered from a man between 18 and 35 years old with Graves' hyperthyroidism. CDR3 protein: CASSLDGGGLGEAFF. DNA for the CDR3: TGTGCCAGCAGTTTAGATGGAGGGGGCCTGGGTGAAGCTTTCTTT.